This TCR beta chain was profiled in a study of CD8 T cells in ankylosing spondylitis. After removal of 5 bases from V and 7 bases from J, the junction contained 10 bases not matched to a gene. This CDR3 is 14 amino acids long. Germline V CDR1 and CDR2: SQVTM, ANQGSEA. With respect to this clonotype: Antigen specificity is unknown.

Overall study findings and caveats: Apparently characteristic of ankylosing spondylitis blood was a TCR beta motif (eight highly homologous variants). Past studies reported some motif variants in reactive arthritis synovial fluid and blood. Significant enrichment of disease-linked clones was reported in matched ankylosing spondylitis synovial fluid. The disease-linked clones had a CD8+ phenotype and low blood frequencies.

TCRdb independently ran MiXCR on the 5' RACE reads; one entry per CDR3 protein. The sample lists about 69,000 distinct CDR3 sequences, 5.3% occurring once. The chain has TRBV29-1 and TRBJ2-1, with TRBD1 identical over 8 bases. The sequenced material came from blood, either unsorted or a sorted T cell fraction (not recorded which). The source is a male donor with ankylosing spondylitis or in good health (not recorded which). CDR3 protein: CSVYRDRRTNEQFF. CDR3 DNA sequence: TGCAGCGTTTACCGGGACAGGAGGACAAATGAGCAGTTCTTC.